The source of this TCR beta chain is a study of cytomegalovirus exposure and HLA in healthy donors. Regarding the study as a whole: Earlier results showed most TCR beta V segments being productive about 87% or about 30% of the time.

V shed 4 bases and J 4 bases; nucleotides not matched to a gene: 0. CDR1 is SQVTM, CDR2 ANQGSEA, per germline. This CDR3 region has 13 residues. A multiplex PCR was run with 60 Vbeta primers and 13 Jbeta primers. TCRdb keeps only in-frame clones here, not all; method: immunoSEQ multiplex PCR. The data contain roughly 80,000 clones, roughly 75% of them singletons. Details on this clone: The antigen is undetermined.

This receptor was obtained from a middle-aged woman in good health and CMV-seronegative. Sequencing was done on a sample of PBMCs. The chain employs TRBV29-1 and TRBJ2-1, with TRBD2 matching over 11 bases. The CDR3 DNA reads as TGCAGCGTTGCTAGCGGGGGGTACAATGAGCAGTTCTTC. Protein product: CSVASGGYNEQFF.